The T cell receptor (beta chain) under discussion was sequenced for a study of blood T cell repertoires in COVID-19. The overall study: Two consecutive negative NP/OP PCR tests, clearance, or resolved symptoms defined Cohort 3 recovery. COVID-19 samples collected from the United States, Italy and Spain covered acute and convalescent phases.

TCRdb's table, derived via immunoSEQ multiplex PCR, lists solely in-frame clones and lacks some. The repertoire includes a few hundred thousand clones, approximately 89% of them detected once, and approximately 1.8% sits in the top ten. Germline CDR1 SGHRS, CDR2 YFSETQ. The V end lost 0 bases, the J end lost 0 bases, and 6 bases lay between the germline ends. The CDR3 has 15 amino acids. Participant-given clinical history determined each cohort assignment. Material for sequencing was PBMCs or T cells enriched from blood (not recorded which). The TCR sequence derives from a man aged 35-49 years in a cohort exposed to, infected with or recovered from COVID-19 (not recorded which). J is TRBJ1-4 and V is TRBV5-1; D is undetermined. CDR3 nucleotides: TGCGCCAGCAGCTTGGCCCCATCAACTAATGAAAAACTGTTTTTT. It codes for CASSLAPSTNEKLFF.